The next 9 T cell receptor beta chains were all read from a single sample in a study of shared clonotypes between healthy human individuals. Measured with immunoSEQ multiplex PCR; TCRdb has only the in-frame clones, and not every one. This sample has about 2.5 million clones, with 85% to 95% found just once. The sample consisted of naive CD4+ T cells from PBMCs. The subset denotes: CD45RA+ positively selected. The receptors shown here come from a man younger than 35 in good health. Some clones in this sample may be carry-over from other donors' samples.

This clone was seen a single time. The rearrangement joins TRBV29-1 to TRBJ2-1; 8 bases agree with TRBD1. V shed 4 bases, J shed 4 bases, and the junction held 12 bases outside the gene matches. The germline CDR1 and CDR2 sequences are SQVTM and ANQGSEA. The length of the CDR3 is 16 residues. The DNA for the CDR3 is TGCAGCGTTGTGATTGGGGAACAGGGGGTGTACAATGAGCAGTTCTTC. It translates to CSVVIGEQGVYNEQFF.

J is TRBJ2-6 and V is TRBV28, with TRBD2 as a possible D gene (5 bases). Germline V gene sequence: CDR1 MDHEN, CDR2 SYDVKM. Trimming took 7 bases from V and 4 from J, leaving 8 bases between them. This CDR3 contains 13 residues. The CDR3 bases are TGTGCCAGCACCGGGAACGGGGCCAACGTCCTGACTTTC. It codes for CASTGNGANVLTF.

Turning to this clone: Germline is not matched at one junction end, which may reflect a read error. Distinct nucleotide sequences in the sample also encode this CDR3. The J gene is TRBJ1-2, the V gene TRBV9; TRBD1 matches at 9 bases. The germline V gene encodes CDR1 SGDLS and CDR2 YYNGEE. The CDR3 spans 17 residues. CDR3 residues: CASSPGTGYLIRDGYTF. The CDR3 DNA is TGTGCCAGCAGCCCTGGGACAGGGTACCTCATCCGGGATGGCTATACCTTC.

V usage is TRBV28 and J usage is TRBJ2-1, with 10 positions matching TRBD2. Germline V gene sequence: CDR1 MDHEN, CDR2 SYDVKM. With V trimmed by 2 bases and J by 4 bases, 8 bases remained unmatched. There are 17 residues in the CDR3. CDR3 nucleotides: TGTGCCAGCAGTTTACCCGGGACTAGCGCTGGGTACAATGAGCAGTTCTTC. This gives the protein CASSLPGTSAGYNEQFF.

The chain links TRBV5-6 to TRBJ1-1, with D possibly TRBD1 on 5 matching bases. The CDR3 is 15 residues long. Trimming pared 4 bases from V and 1 base from J, leaving 14 bases between. In germline, CDR1 is SGHDT, CDR2 YYEEEE. Here the CDR3 DNA reads TGTGCCAGCAGCCGGGGGAGATGGGGGAACACTGAAGCTTTCTTT. Translation: CASSRGRWGNTEAFF.

This chain connects TRBV5-1 to TRBJ2-1, with D maybe TRBD1 (5 bases). Trimming took 0 bases from V and 6 from J, leaving 10 bases between them. Germline CDR1 reads SGHRS; CDR2 reads YFSETQ. The CDR3 extends over 14 amino acids. The CDR3 DNA reads as TGCGCCAGCAGCTTGGTAGGGGTGAGCAATGAGCAGTTCTTC. Protein sequence: CASSLVGVSNEQFF.

This rearrangement joins TRBV5-1 to TRBJ2-2; 7 bases line up with TRBD1. After removal of 2 bases from V and 7 bases from J, the junction contained 5 bases not matched to a gene. The germline CDR1 and CDR2 sequences are SGHRS and YFSETQ. The CDR3 contains 14 residues. CDR3: CASSLGQVHGELFF. DNA for the CDR3: TGCGCCAGCAGCTTAGGACAGGTGCACGGGGAGCTGTTTTTT. The full variable domain, its missing parts supplied by reference TRBV5-1 and TRBJ2-2, is KAGVTQTPRYLIKTRGQQVTLSCSPISGHRSVSWYQQTPGQGLQFLFEYFSETQRNKGNFPGRFSGRQFSNSRSEMNVSTLELGDSALYLCASSLGQVHGELFFGEGSRLTVL.

This rearrangement joins TRBV6-1 to TRBJ2-2, with TRBD2 matching 12 bases. There are 15 residues in the CDR3. The germline gives CDR1 MNHNS, CDR2 SASEGT. After removal of 5 bases from V and 6 bases from J, the junction contained 4 bases not matched to a gene. The CDR3 loop reads CASSRASGRAGELFF. In DNA form, the CDR3 reads TGTGCCAGCAGTAGAGCTAGCGGGAGGGCCGGGGAGCTGTTTTTT.

Comment on this clone: The same CDR3 is also encoded by other DNA sequences in this sample. J is TRBJ1-2 and V is TRBV5-1, with 9 bases fitting TRBD1. The CDR3 is 13 amino acids. J was trimmed by 6 bases and V by 1 base; bases with no gene match: 1. Germline lookup yields CDR1 SGHRS and CDR2 YFSETQ. Written as DNA, the CDR3 is TGCGCCAGCAGCTTGAGGACAGGGGATGGCTACACCTTC. Its translation is CASSLRTGDGYTF.